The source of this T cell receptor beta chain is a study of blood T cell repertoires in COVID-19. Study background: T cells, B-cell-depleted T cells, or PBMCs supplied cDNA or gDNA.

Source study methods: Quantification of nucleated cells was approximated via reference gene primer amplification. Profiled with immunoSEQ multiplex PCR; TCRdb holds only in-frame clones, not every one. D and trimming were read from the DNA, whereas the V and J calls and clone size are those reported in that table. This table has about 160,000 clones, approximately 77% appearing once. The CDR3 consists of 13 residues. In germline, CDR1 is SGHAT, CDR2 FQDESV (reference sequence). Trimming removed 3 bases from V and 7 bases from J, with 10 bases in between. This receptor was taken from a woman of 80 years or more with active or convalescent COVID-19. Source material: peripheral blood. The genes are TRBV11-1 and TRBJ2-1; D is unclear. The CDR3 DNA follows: TGTGCCAGCAGCTTGTTTCCTGAGAATGAGCAGTTCTTC. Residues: CASSLFPENEQFF.